Listed below are T cell receptor beta chains from one sample, sequenced in a study of cytomegalovirus exposure and HLA in healthy donors. The repertoire was sequenced with immunoSEQ multiplex PCR; TCRdb's copy has only in-frame clones and lacks some. Of fewer than 90,000 clones listed, 84% are singletons. Material: PBMCs. These receptor sequences come from a woman aged 18-29 years in good health and CMV-seropositive. Both conserved end residues are part of each CDR3. A D gene is named only where the DNA matches it firmly. Size tells how often a clone was seen (once, few, many) or the class of an expanded clone, and some rows leave it out.

D	J	V	length	size	DNA	CDR3
TRBD1	TRBJ2-7	TRBV15	15	-	TGTGCCACCAGCAGAGGTACCGGGACAGGGGAAGAGCAGTACTTC	CATSRGTGTGEEQYF
-	TRBJ1-4	TRBV2	12	once	TGTGCCGGCCGGGTCTCTAATGAAAAACTGTTTTTT	CAGRVSNEKLFF
TRBD1	TRBJ1-2	TRBV7-3	14	-	TGTGCCAGCAGCGCCGGGACAGGGGCTCACGGCTACACCTTC	CASSAGTGAHGYTF
-	TRBJ1-6	TRBV15	16	-	TGTGCCACCAGCAGGACGATGACAGGAAATAATTCACCCCTCCACTTT	CATSRTMTGNNSPLHF
-	TRBJ2-3	TRBV6-1	15	-	TGTGCCAGCAGAGAGGCGGGTCAGGCGACAGATACGCAGTATTTT	CASREAGQATDTQYF
-	TRBJ2-3	TRBV9	14	-	TGTGCCAGCAGCGAGAGATTCAGCACAGATACGCAGTATTTT	CASSERFSTDTQYF
TRBD2	TRBJ2-2	TRBV30	17	-	TGTGCCTGGAGTGACGCTCTAGCGGGGGGACGAACCGGGGAGCTGTTTTTT	CAWSDALAGGRTGELFF
-	TRBJ1-2	TRBV2	12	few	TGTGCCAATAGAGGAGGGGACTATGGCTACACCTTC	CANRGGDYGYTF
TRBD2	TRBJ2-2	TRBV4-2	17	-	TGTGCCAGCAGCCAACCCGACGGGGAGGGGCAGGTCGGGGAGCTGTTTTTT	CASSQPDGEGQVGELFF
TRBD1	TRBJ1-2	TRBV27	15	-	TGTGCCAGCAGTTTTGAGACAGGGAGTATCTATGGCTACACCTTC	CASSFETGSIYGYTF
-	TRBJ2-1	TRBV28	15	few	TGTGCCATCCAGAGGCCCCGCCGGTCCTACAATGAGCAGTTCTTC	CAIQRPRRSYNEQFF
-	TRBJ2-7	TRBV18	16	-	TGTGCCAGCTCATTAAGGACGGTGGGAGGCTTCGGCGAGCAGTACTTC	CASSLRTVGGFGEQYF
-	TRBJ1-3	TRBV7-2	12	-	TGTGCCAGCAGCTTACAAGGAAACACCATATATTTT	CASSLQGNTIYF
-	TRBJ2-1	TRBV7-9	15	once	TGTGCCAGCAGCTTTCGTGCCGGGGTTGACAATGAGCAGTTCTTC	CASSFRAGVDNEQFF
-	TRBJ2-5	TRBV5-1	14	-	TGCGCCAGCAGCCGAGACTCGTCCCAAGAGACCCAGTACTTC	CASSRDSSQETQYF